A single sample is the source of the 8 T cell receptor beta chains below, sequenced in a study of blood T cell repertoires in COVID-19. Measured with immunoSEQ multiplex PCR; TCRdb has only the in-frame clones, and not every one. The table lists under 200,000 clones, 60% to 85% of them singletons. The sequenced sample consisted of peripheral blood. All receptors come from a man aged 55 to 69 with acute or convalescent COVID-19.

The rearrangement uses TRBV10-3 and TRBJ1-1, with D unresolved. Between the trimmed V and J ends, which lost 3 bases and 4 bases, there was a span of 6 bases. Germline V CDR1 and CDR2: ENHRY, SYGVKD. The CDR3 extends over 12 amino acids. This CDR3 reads CAISEQTTEAFF. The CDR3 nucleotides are TGTGCCATCAGTGAACAGACCACTGAAGCTTTCTTT.

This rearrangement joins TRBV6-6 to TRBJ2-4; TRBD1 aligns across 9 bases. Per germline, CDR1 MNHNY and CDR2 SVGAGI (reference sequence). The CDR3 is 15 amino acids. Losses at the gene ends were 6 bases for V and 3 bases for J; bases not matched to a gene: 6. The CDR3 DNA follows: TGTGCCAGCAGGGTGGGACAGGGTGGCAAAAACATTCAGTACTTC. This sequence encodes CASRVGQGGKNIQYF.

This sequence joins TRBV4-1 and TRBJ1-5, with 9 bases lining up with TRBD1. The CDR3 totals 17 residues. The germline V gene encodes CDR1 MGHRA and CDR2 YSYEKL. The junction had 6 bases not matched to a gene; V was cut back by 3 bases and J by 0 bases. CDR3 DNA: TGCGCCAGCAGCCAGGGCGGGACAGGGTATAGCAATCAGCCCCAGCATTTT. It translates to CASSQGGTGYSNQPQHF.

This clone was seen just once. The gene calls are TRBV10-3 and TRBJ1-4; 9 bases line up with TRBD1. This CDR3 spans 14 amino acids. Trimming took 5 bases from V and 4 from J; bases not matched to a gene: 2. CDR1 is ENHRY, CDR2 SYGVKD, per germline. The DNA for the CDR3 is TGTGCCATCAGTCCGACAGGGGGTAATGAAAAACTGTTTTTT. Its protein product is CAISPTGGNEKLFF.

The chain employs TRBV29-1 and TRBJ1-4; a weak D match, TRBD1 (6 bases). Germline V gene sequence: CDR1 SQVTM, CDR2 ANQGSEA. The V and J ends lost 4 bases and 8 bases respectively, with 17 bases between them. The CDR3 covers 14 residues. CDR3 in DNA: TGCAGCGTTGGAGGGGGTGCTTTCGACGAAAAACTGTTTTTT. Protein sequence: CSVGGGAFDEKLFF.

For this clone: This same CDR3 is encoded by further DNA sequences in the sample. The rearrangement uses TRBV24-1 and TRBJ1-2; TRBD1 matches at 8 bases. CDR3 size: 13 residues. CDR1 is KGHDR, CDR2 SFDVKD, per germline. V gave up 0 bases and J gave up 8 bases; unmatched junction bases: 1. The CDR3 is CATSDLTGGGYTF. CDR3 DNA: TGTGCCACCAGTGATTTGACAGGGGGGGGCTACACCTTC.

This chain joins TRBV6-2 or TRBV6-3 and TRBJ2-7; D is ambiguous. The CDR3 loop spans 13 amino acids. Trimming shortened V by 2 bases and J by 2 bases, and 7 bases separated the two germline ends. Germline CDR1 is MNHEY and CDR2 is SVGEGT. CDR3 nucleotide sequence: TGTGCCAGCAGTTACGTGGTAGCCTACGAGCAGTACTTC. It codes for CASSYVVAYEQYF.

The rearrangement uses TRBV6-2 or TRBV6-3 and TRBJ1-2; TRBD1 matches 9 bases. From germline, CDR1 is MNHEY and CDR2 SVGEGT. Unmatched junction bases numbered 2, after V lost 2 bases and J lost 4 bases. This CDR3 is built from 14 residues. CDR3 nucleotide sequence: TGTGCCAGCAGTTACGGGACAGGGCCCTATGGCTACACCTTC. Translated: CASSYGTGPYGYTF.